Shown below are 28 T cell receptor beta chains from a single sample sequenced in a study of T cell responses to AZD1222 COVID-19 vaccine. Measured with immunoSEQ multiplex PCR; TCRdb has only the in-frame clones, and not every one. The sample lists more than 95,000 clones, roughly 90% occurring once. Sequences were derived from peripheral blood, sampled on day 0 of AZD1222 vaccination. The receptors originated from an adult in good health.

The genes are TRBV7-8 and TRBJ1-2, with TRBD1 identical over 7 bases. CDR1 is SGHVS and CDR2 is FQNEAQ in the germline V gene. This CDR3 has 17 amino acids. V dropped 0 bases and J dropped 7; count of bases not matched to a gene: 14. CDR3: CASSLAIEMIGGGGYTF. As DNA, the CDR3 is TGTGCCAGCAGCTTAGCGATTGAAATGATAGGGGGCGGTGGCTACACCTTC.

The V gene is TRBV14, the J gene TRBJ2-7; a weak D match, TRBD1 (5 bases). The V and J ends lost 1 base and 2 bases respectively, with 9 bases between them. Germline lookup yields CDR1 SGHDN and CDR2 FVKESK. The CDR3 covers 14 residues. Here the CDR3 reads CASSQGQGPYEQYF. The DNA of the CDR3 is TGTGCCAGCAGCCAAGGGCAGGGCCCCTACGAGCAGTACTTC.

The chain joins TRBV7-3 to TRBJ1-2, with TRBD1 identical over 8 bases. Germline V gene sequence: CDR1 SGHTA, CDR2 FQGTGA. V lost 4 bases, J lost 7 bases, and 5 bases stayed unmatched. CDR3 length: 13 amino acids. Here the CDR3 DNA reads TGTGCCAGCAGCTCACGGACAGGGATTGGCTACACCTTC. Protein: CASSSRTGIGYTF.

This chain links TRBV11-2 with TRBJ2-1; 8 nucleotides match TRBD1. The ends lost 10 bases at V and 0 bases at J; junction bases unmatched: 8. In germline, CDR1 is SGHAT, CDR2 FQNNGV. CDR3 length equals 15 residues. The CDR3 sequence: CATSNRGSSYNEQFF. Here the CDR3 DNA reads TGTGCCACCTCAAACAGGGGGAGCTCCTACAATGAGCAGTTCTTC.

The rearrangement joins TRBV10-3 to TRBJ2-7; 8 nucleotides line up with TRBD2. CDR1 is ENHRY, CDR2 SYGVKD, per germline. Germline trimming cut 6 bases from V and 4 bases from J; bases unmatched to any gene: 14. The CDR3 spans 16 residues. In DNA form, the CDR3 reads TGTGCCATCAGGACCACCGTAGGACTAGCTAGGTACGAGCAGTACTTC. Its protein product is CAIRTTVGLARYEQYF.

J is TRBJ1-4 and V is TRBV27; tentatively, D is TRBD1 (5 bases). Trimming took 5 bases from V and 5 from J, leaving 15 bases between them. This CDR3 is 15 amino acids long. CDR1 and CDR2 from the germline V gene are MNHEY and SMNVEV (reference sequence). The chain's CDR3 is CASSEGRGRNEKLFF. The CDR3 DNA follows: TGTGCCAGCAGTGAGGGGCGCGGGAGAAATGAAAAACTGTTTTTT.

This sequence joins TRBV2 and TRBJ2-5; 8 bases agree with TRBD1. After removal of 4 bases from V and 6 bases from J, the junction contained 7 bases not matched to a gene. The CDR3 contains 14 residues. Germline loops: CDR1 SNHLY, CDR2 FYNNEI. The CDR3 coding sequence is TGTGCCAGCAGTGCGGGACAGGTCGGAAAGACCCAGTACTTC. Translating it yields CASSAGQVGKTQYF.

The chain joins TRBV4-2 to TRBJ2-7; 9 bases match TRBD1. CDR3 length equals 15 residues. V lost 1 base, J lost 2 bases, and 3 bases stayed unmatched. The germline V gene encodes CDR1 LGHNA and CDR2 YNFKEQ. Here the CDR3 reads CASSQGGQGTYEQYF. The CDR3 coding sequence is TGTGCCAGCAGCCAAGGGGGACAGGGTACCTACGAGCAGTACTTC.

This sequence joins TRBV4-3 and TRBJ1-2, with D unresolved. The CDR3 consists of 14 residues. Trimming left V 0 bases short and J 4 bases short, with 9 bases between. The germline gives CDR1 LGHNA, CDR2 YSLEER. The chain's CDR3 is CASSQDARGYGYTF. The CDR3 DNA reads TGCGCCAGCAGCCAAGACGCGCGGGGCTATGGCTACACCTTC.

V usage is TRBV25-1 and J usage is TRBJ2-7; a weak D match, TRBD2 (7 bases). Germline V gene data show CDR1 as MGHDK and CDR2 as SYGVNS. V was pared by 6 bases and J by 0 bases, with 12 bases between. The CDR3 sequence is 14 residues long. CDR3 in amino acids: CASRGRGDSYEQYF. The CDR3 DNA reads TGTGCCAGCAGAGGGAGGGGGGACTCCTACGAGCAGTACTTC.

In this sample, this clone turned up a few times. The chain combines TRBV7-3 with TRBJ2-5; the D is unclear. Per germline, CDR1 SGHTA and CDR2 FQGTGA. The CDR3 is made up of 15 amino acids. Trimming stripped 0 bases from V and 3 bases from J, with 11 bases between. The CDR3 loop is CASSLTGVSEETQYF. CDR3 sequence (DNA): TGTGCCAGCAGCTTAACCGGAGTATCGGAAGAGACCCAGTACTTC.

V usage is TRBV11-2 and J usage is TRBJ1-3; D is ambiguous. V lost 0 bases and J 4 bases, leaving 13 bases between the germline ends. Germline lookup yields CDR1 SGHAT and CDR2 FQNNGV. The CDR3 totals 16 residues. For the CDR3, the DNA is TGTGCCAGCAGCTTAGAGGGCCGCTTGGGGGGAAACACCATATATTTT. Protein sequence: CASSLEGRLGGNTIYF.

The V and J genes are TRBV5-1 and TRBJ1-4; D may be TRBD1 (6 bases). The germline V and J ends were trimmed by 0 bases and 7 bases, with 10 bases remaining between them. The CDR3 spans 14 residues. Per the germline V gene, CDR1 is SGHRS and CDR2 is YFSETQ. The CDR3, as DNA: TGCGCCAGCAGCTTGGACAGGGCGGTTGAAAAACTGTTTTTT. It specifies CASSLDRAVEKLFF.

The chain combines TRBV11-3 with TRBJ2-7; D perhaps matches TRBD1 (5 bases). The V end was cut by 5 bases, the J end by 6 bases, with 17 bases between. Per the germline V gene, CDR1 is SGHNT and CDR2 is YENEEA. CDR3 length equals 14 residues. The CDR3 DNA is TGTGCCAGCAGCCGAGGTTACTCGACAGCCGAGCAGTACTTC. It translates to CASSRGYSTAEQYF.

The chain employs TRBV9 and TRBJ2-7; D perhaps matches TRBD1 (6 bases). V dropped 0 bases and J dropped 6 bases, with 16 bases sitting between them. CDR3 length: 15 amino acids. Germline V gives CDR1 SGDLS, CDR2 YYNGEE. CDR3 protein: CASSVAGGGEGEQYF. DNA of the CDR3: TGTGCCAGCAGCGTAGCTGGTGGGGGCGAGGGCGAGCAGTACTTC.

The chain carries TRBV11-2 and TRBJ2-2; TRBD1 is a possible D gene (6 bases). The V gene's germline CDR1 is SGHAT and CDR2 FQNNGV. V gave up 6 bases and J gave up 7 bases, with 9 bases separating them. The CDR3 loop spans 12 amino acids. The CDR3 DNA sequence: TGTGCCAGCAGGACAGGCAACGGGGAGCTGTTTTTT. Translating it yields CASRTGNGELFF.

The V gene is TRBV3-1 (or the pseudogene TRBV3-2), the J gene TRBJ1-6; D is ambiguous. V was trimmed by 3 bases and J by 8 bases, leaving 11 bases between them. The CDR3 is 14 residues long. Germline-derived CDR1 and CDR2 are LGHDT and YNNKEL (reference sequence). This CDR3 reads CASSQLWAYSPLHF. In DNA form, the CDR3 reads TGTGCCAGCAGCCAGCTGTGGGCCTATTCACCCCTCCACTTT.

CDR3 in amino acids: CATSRPTGGGETQYF. The CDR3 nucleotides are TGTGCCACCAGCAGACCAACAGGGGGCGGGGAGACCCAGTACTTC. The chain employs TRBV15 and TRBJ2-5; the match to TRBD1 covers 9 bases. This CDR3 comprises 15 residues. The germline V gene has CDR1 LNHNV and CDR2 YYDKDF (reference sequence). J gave up 5 bases and V 2 bases, and 6 bases lay outside the gene matches.

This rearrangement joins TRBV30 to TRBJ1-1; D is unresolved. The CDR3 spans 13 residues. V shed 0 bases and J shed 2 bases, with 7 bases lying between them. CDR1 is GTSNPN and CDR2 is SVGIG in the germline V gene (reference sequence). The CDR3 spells CAWSVLRNTEAFF. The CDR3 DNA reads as TGTGCCTGGAGTGTACTCAGAAACACTGAAGCTTTCTTT.

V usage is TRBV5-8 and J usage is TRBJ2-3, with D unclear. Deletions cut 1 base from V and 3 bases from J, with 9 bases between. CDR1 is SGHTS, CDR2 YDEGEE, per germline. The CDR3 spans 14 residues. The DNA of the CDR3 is TGTGCCAGCAGCTTGCGGCTAGAGACAGATACGCAGTATTTT. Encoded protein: CASSLRLETDTQYF. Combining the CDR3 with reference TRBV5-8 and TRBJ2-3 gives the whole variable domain EAGVTQSPTHLIKTRGQQATLRCSPISGHTSVYWYQQALGLGLQFLLWYDEGEERNRGNFPPRFSGRQFPNYSSELNVNALELEDSALYLCASSLRLETDTQYFGPGTRLTVL.

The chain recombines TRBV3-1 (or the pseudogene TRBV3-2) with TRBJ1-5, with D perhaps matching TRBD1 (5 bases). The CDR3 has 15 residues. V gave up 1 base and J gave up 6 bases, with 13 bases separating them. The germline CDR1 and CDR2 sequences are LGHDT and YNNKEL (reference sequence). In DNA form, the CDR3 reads TGTGCCAGCAGCCAAGGGTCAGGTCAGGGTCAGCCCCAGCATTTT. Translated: CASSQGSGQGQPQHF.

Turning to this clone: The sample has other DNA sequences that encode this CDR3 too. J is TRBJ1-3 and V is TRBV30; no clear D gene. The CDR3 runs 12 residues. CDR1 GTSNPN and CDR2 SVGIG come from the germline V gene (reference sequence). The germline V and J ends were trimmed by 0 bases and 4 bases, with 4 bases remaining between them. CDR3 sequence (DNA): TGTGCCTGGAGTGTAACCGGAAACACCATATATTTT. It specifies CAWSVTGNTIYF.

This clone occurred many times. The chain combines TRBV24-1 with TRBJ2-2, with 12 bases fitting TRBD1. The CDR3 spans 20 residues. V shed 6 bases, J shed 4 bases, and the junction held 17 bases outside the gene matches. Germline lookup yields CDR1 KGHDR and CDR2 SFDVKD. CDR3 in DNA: TGTGCCACCAGTCCCAGGCCCGGGACAGGGGGCTCATCGAGCACCGGGGAGCTGTTTTTT. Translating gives CATSPRPGTGGSSSTGELFF.

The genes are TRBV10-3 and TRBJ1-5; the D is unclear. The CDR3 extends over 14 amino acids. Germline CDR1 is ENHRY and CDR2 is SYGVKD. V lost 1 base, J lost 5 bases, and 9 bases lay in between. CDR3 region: CAISEFMSYQPQHF. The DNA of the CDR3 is TGTGCCATCAGTGAGTTTATGTCATATCAGCCCCAGCATTTT.

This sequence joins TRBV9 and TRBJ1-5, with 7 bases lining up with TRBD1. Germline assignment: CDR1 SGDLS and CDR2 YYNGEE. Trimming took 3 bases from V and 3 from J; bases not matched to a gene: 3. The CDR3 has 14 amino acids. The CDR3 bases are TGTGCCAGCAGCGCGACAGGGTTCAATCAGCCCCAGCATTTT. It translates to CASSATGFNQPQHF.

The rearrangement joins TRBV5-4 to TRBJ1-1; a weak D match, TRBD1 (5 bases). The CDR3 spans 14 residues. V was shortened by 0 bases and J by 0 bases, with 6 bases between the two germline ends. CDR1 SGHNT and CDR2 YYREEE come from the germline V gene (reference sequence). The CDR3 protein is CASSLGQMNTEAFF. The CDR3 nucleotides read TGTGCCAGCAGCTTGGGACAGATGAACACTGAAGCTTTCTTT.

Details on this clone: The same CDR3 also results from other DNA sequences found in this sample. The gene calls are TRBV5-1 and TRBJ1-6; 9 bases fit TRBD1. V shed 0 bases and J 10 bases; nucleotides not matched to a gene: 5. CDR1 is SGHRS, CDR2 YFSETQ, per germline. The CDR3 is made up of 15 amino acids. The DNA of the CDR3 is TGCGCCAGCAGCTTGGCGGGACAGGGAAGATCACCCCTCCACTTT. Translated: CASSLAGQGRSPLHF.

DNA of the CDR3: TGTGCCAGCAGCACCTACAGGGATTCCAGGTATGGCTACACCTTC. Its translation: CASSTYRDSRYGYTF. The V and J genes are TRBV9 and TRBJ1-2; maybe TRBD1 (6 bases). Germline V gene data show CDR1 as SGDLS and CDR2 as YYNGEE. Trimming left V 4 bases short and J 5 bases short, with 18 bases between. The CDR3 is 15 residues long.